This entry describes one TCR beta chain. The sample holds many counts of this clonotype. It lacks a known antigen. The input lacks base qualities; no much larger clone sits a single base away. Moderately to severely active disease, a Clinical Activity Score of at least 3, a NOSPECS grade of at least 4, and a duration under 3 months were present in ophthalmopathy patients. Patients with uncontrolled infections, other autoimmune diseases, pregnancy or lactation were excluded. Diagnoses relied on clinical symptoms, serum thyroxine and TRAb, thyroid ultrasound and orbital computed tomography. PBMCs were separated from 8 to 10 ml of fresh peripheral blood using Ficoll-Paque density gradient centrifugation. Total RNA was extracted using Trizol reagent, and RNA quality was assessed on an Agilent 2100 Bioanalyzer. The data belong to a study of T cells in Graves' hyperthyroidism and ophthalmopathy (dated by TCRdb to between 2019 and 2020). About the full investigation: Peripheral blood samples were taken at the time of initial diagnosis, prior to any treatment. To identify distinguishing TCR V-J signatures, a discovery cohort of 100 patients was used, comprising 43 with Graves' ophthalmopathy and 57 with stable Graves' hyperthyroidism. An independent validation cohort of under 20 hyperthyroidism patients and 17 patients who later progressed to ophthalmopathy tested prospective prediction of ophthalmopathy. For training and testing, the 100 or so patients in the discovery cohort were randomly divided in a 7:3 ratio. The study also compared thyroid tissue and blood T-cell repertoires from a handful of Graves' hyperthyroidism patients. After sampling, hyperthyroidism patients received methimazole starting at 30 mg daily, and ophthalmopathy patients received high-dose intravenous methylprednisolone. The paper describes TCR Vbeta CDR3 sequencing of around 130 peripheral blood samples, made up of some 40 ophthalmopathy patients, around 73 hyperthyroidism patients and 17 progressor patients.

General study outcomes and caveats: No statistical method was used to fix the sample size in advance, and group allocation was not hidden from the investigators. A model built on a 13 V-J signature distinguished ophthalmopathy from stable hyperthyroidism, reaching 85% to 90% sensitivity and 81.08% specificity in cross-validation and 80%/75% in testing. In validation, progression to ophthalmopathy was predicted by the model with 70% to 71% sensitivity and around 75% specificity, a median of approximately 6.5 months before onset. Most expanded thyroid clonotypes (frequency above 0.001) were also detected in blood, suggesting blood repertoires may reflect thyroid immune responses.

Amplification of TCR beta CDR3 regions was carried out from RNA transcripts. The TCR CDR3 was subjected to a first round of RT-PCR using the HTBI primer set and the Qiagen OneStep RT-PCR kit. A second multiplex PCR round built the libraries, followed by size selection and purification. Paired-end sequencing of the libraries was performed with 100 bp reads on an Illumina HiSeq2000. The paper's processing steps were these. SOAPnuke was used to process the raw data, with reads discarded if the reads contained adapters or uncalled bases, had a mean Phred below 15, or lacked an exact constant-primer or identifier match. High-quality paired reads were merged using COPE v1.2.5, and each unique nucleotide sequence was defined as a clonotype. MiTCR v1.1 was used to align clonotypes to the IMGT TRBV, TRBD and TRBJ reference segments. The analysis was restricted to V-J combinations with a frequency above 0.0001, which together covered about 99% of the repertoires. A TCS score was defined as the ratio of F50 (clonal expansion) to E x V (chaos), with BLOSUM62-based TCRdist applied between CDR3 peptides within each V-J. Welch's t-statistics and random forest reduced several hundred V-J features to 10 to 15, which were used in a naive Bayes classifier (R e1071). Using fastp at Q25 and MiXCR, TCRdb reprocessed the public reads and kept productive beta chains. Each CDR3 protein gets just one entry, which takes the most common genes and DNA from the rows behind it. None of the V and J calls come from the authors' own analysis; TCRdb made them. Within this sample are about 640,000 distinct CDR3 sequences, with roughly 14% of them counted one time only. The top ten clonotypes cover around 12% of the sample.

Sequencing was done on a sample of blood. The TCR sequence derives from a woman aged 45-65 years with Graves' ophthalmopathy.

The CDR3 amino acid sequence is: CASSLSWDTQYF. In nucleotides, the sequence is TGTGCCAGCAGCTTATCCTGGGATACGCAGTATTTT. Recombination linked TRBV7-2 to TRBJ2-3; no confident D gene assignment can be made. At the junction V is shortened by 2 bases and J by 6 bases, with 6 bases in between. Measured from the cysteine to the phenylalanine, the CDR3 is 12 residues long. The DNA shown is the 36-base CDR3, in frame from base 1. Per the germline V gene, SGHTA is the CDR1 and FQGNSA is the CDR2.